This TCR beta chain was captured by sequencing in a study of long-term antiretroviral therapy in people with HIV. Study-wide findings and caveats: Versus controls, repertoires in people with HIV had narrower CDR3 length ranges. The study found that diversity rose after ART but stayed below transplant donor controls.

The immunoSEQ assay was v3.0, run at survey level. TCRdb's copy holds only in-frame clones and misses some; the assay was immunoSEQ multiplex PCR. There are under 35,000 clones in the sample; approximately 96% occur only once, and over 2% lies in the top ten. This CDR3 comprises 15 residues. CDR1 is LGHNA, CDR2 YNFKEQ, per germline. V shed 0 bases and J shed 1 base, with 8 bases lying between them. As concerns this clone: Its matching antigen is unknown.

The sequence was collected from a man younger than 40 with HIV. J is TRBJ2-3 and V is TRBV4-2; D ambiguous. Sample: unsorted PBMCs, taken 6.6 years after starting antiretroviral therapy. CDR3: CASSQEAGRTDTQYF. In nucleotides, the CDR3 is TGTGCCAGCAGCCAAGAGGCTGGGCGCACAGATACGCAGTATTTT.